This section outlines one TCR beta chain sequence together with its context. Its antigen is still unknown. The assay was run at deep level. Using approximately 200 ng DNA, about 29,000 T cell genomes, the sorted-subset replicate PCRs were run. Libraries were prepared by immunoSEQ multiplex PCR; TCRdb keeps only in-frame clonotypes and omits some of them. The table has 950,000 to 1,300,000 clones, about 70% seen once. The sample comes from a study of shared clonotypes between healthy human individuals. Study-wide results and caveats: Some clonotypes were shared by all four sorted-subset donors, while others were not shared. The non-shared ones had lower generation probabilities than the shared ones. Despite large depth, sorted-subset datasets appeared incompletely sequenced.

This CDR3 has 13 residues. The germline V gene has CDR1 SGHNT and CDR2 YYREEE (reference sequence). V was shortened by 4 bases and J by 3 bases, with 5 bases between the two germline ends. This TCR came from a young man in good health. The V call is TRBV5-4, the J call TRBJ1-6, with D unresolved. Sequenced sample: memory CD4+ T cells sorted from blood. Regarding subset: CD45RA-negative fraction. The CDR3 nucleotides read TGTGCCAGCAGCGAGGGCTATAATTCACCCCTCCACTTT. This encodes CASSEGYNSPLHF.